This T cell receptor beta chain was profiled in a study of T-cell reconstitution after alpha-beta-depleted transplantation in children. General observations from the study: One year after transplant, T-cell counts and diversity came mostly from newly produced T cells.

Unique molecular identifiers were used in preparing the TCRbeta library. One entry per CDR3 protein, called by TCRdb with MiXCR from the PCR reads. The sample yields around 700,000 distinct CDR3 sequences, less than 15% seen once. Remarks on this clonotype: Its antigen remains unidentified.

Here the sequenced sample was PBMCs, taken before TCRalphabeta/CD19-depleted stem cell transplant. This sequence originates from a girl aged 2 to 9 with congenital amegakaryocytic thrombocytopenia, due to receive a stem cell transplant.

CDR3 DNA: TGCGCCAGCAGCGGGGGCCTGGGGGACACTGAAGCTTTCTTT. Amino acids: CASSGGLGDTEAFF. The rearrangement links TRBV5-1 to TRBJ1-1; possibly TRBD1 for D (6 bases). The CDR3 has 14 amino acids. Trimming stripped 4 bases from V and 3 bases from J, with 13 bases between. Germline CDR1 is SGHRS and CDR2 is YFSETQ. The full variable domain, with the rest looked up from reference TRBV5-1 and TRBJ1-1, is KAGVTQTPRYLIKTRGQQVTLSCSPISGHRSVSWYQQTPGQGLQFLFEYFSETQRNKGNFPGRFSGRQFSNSRSEMNVSTLELGDSALYLCASSGGLGDTEAFFGQGTRLTVV.